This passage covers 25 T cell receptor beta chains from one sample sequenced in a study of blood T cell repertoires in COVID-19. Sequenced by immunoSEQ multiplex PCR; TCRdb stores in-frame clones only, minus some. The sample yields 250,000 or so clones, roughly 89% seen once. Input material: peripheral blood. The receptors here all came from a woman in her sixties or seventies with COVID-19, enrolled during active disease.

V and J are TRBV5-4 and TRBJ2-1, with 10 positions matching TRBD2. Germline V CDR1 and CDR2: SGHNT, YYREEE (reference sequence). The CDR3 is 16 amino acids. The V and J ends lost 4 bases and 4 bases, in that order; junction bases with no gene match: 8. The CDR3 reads CASSPGASGGYNEQFF. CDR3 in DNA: TGTGCCAGCAGCCCTGGGGCTAGCGGGGGTTACAATGAGCAGTTCTTC.

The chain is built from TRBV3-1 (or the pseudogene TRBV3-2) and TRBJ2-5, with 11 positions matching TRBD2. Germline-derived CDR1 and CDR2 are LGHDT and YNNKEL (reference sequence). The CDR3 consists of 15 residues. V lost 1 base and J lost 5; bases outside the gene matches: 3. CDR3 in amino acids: CASSQVASGGETQYF. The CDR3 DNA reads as TGTGCCAGCAGCCAAGTCGCTAGCGGGGGGGAGACCCAGTACTTC.

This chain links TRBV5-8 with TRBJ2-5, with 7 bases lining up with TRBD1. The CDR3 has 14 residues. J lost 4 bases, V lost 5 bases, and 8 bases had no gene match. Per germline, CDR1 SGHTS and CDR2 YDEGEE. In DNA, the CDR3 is TGTGCCAGCAGACTAGGACAGGCCCCAGAGACCCAGTACTTC. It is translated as CASRLGQAPETQYF.

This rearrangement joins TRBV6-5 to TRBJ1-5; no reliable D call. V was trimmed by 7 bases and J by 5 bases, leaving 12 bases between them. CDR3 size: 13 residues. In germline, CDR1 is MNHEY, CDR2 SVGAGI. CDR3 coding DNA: TGTGCCAGCACTTCGCCAATAGATCAGCCCCAGCATTTT. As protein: CASTSPIDQPQHF.

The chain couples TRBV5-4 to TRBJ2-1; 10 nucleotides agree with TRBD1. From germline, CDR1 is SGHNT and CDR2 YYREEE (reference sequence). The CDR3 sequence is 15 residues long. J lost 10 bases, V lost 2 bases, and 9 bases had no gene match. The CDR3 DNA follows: TGTGCCAGCAGCTTTCCCGGGACAGGGGTCCGAGAGCAGTTCTTC. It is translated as CASSFPGTGVREQFF.

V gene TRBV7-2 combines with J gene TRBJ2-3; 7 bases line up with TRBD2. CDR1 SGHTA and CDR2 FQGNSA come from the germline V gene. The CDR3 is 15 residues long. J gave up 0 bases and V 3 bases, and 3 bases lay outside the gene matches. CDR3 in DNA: TGTGCCAGCAGCTTTAACGGGGGGAGCACAGATACGCAGTATTTT. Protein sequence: CASSFNGGSTDTQYF.

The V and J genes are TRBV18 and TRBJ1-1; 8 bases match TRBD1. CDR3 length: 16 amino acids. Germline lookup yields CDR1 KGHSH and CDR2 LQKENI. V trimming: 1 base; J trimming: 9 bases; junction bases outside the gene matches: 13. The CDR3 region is CASSPLSDRGGPQAFF. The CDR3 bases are TGTGCCAGCTCACCACTATCAGACAGGGGCGGACCCCAAGCTTTCTTT.

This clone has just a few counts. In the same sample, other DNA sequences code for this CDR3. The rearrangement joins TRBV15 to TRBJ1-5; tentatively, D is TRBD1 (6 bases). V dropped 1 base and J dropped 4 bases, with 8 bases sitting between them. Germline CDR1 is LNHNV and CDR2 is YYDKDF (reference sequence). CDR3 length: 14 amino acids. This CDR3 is CATSRGTVNQPQHF. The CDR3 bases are TGTGCCACCAGCAGAGGGACAGTGAATCAGCCCCAGCATTTT.

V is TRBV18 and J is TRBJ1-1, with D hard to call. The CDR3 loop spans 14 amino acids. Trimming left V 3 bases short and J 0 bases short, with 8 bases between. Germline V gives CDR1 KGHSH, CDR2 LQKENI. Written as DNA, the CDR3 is TGTGCCAGCTCACCCCAGGAAATGAACACTGAAGCTTTCTTT. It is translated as CASSPQEMNTEAFF.

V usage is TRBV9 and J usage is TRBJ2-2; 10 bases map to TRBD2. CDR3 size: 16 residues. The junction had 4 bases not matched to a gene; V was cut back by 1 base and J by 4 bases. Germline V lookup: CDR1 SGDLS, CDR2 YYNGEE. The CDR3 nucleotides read TGTGCCAGCAGCGTATGGGCTAGCGGGGGCACCGGGGAGCTGTTTTTT. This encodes CASSVWASGGTGELFF.

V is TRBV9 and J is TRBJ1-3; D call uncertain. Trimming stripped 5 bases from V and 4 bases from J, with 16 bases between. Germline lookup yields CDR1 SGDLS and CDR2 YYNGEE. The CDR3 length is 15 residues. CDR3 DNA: TGTGCCAGCAGTCCTAGCCTGAGCGCCGGAAACACCATATATTTT. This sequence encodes CASSPSLSAGNTIYF.

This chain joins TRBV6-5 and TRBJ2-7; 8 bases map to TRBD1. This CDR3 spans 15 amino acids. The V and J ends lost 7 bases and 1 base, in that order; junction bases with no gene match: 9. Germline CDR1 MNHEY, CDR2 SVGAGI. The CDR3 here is CASTTGTGSSYEQYF. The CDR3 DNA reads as TGTGCCAGCACCACCGGGACAGGATCTTCCTACGAGCAGTACTTC.

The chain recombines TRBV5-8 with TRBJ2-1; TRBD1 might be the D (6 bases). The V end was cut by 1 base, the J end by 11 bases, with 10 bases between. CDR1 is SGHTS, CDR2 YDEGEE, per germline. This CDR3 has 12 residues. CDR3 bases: TGTGCCAGCAGCTTGTGGGGGACAAAGCAGTTCTTC. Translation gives CASSLWGTKQFF.

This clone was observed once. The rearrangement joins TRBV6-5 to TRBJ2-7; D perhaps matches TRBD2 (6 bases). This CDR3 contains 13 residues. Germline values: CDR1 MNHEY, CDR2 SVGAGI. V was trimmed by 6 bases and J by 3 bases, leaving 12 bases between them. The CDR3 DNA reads TGTGCCAGCAGGGAGGGTCGAGACTACGAGCAGTACTTC. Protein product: CASREGRDYEQYF.

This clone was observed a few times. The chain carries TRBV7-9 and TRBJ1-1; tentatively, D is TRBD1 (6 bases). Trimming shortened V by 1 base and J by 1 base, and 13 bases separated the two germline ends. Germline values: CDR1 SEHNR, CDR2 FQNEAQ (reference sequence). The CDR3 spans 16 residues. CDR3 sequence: CASSLGTGIANTEAFF. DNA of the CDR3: TGTGCCAGCAGCTTAGGAACAGGGATTGCGAACACTGAAGCTTTCTTT. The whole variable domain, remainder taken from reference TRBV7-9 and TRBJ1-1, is DTGVSQNPRHKITKRGQNVTFRCDPISEHNRLYWYRQTLGQGPEFLTYFQNEAQLEKSRLLSDRFSAERPKGSFSTLEIQRTEQGDSAMYLCASSLGTGIANTEAFFGQGTRLTVV.

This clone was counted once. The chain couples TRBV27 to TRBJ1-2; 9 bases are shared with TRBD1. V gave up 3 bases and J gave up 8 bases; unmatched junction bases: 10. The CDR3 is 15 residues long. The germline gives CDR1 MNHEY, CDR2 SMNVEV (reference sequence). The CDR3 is CASSFTGGNVGGYTF. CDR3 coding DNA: TGTGCCAGCAGTTTTACAGGGGGCAACGTTGGAGGCTACACCTTC.

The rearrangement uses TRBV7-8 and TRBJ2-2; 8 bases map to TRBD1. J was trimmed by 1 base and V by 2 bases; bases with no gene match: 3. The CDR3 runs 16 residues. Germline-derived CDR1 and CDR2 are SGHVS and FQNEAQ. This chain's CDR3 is CASSLRGTGNTGELFF. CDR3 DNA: TGTGCCAGCAGCTTAAGGGGGACAGGGAACACCGGGGAGCTGTTTTTT. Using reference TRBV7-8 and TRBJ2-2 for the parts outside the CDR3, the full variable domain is GAGVSQSPRYKVAKRGQDVALRCDPISGHVSLFWYQQALGQGPEFLTYFQNEAQLDKSGLPSDRFFAERPEGSVSTLKIQRTQQEDSAVYLCASSLRGTGNTGELFFGEGSRLTVL.

As DNA, the CDR3 is TGCGCCAGCAGCTTGGTGGAGGGAGGTAATTCACCCCTCCACTTT. As protein: CASSLVEGGNSPLHF. The chain combines TRBV5-1 with TRBJ1-6; D is ambiguous. This CDR3 comprises 15 residues. The V end lost 0 bases, the J end lost 6 bases, and 10 bases lay between the germline ends. The V gene's germline CDR1 is SGHRS and CDR2 YFSETQ.

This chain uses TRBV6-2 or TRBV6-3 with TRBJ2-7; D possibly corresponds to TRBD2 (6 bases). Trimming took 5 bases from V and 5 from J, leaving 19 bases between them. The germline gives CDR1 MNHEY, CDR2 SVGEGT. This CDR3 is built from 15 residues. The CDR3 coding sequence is TGTGCCAGCAGTCCAAACCCGGGACTGCTGGACGAGCAGTACTTC. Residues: CASSPNPGLLDEQYF.

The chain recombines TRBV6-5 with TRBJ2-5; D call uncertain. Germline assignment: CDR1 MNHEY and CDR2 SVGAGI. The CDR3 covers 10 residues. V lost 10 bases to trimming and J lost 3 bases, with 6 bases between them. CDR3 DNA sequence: TGTGCCACAACGGAAGAGACCCAGTACTTC. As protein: CATTEETQYF.

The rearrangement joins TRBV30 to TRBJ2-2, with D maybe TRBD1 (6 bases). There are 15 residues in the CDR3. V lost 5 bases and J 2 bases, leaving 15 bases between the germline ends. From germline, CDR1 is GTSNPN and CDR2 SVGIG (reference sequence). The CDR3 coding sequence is TGTGCCTGGGCGGACAGAAAAAGTAACACCGGGGAGCTGTTTTTT. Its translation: CAWADRKSNTGELFF.

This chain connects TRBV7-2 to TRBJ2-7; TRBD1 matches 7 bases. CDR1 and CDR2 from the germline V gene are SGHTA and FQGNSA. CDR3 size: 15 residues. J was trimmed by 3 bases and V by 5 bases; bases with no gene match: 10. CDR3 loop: CASSPSTGINYEQYF. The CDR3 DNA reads TGTGCCAGCAGCCCCTCGACAGGGATAAACTACGAGCAGTACTTC.

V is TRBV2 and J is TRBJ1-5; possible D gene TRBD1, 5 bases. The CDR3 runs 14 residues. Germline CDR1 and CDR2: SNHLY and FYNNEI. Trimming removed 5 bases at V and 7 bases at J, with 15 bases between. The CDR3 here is CASSLTGRAQPQHF. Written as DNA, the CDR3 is TGTGCCAGCAGTCTCACAGGCCGGGCGCAGCCCCAGCATTTT.

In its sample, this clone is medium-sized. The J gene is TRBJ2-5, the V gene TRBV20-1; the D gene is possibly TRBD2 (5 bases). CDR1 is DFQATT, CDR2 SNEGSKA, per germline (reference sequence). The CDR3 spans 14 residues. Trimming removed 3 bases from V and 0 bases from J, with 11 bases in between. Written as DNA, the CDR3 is TGCAGTGCTAGTTTTGGGCGGGACCAAGAGACCCAGTACTTC. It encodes CSASFGRDQETQYF.

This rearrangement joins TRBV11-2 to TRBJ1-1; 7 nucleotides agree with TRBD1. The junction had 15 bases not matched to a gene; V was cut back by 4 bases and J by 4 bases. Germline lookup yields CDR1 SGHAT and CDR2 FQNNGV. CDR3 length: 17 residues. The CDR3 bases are TGTGCCAGCAGCTCAAGGGCAACAGGGGCCATTGGCACTGAAGCTTTCTTT. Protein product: CASSSRATGAIGTEAFF.